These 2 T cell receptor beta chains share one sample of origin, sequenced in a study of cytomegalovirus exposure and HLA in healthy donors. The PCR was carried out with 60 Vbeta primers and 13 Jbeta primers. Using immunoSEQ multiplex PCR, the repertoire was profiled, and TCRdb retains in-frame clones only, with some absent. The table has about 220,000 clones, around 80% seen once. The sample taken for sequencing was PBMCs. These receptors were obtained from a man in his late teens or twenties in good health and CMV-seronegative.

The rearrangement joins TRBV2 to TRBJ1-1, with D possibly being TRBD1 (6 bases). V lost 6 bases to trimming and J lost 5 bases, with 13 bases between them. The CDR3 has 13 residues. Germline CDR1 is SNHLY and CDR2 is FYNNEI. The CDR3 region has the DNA TGTGCCAGCAGCAGGACAGAGAAGACTGAAGCTTTCTTT. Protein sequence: CASSRTEKTEAFF.

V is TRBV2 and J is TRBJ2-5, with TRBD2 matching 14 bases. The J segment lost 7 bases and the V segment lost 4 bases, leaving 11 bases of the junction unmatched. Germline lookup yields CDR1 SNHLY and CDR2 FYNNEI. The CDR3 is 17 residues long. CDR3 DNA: TGTGCCAGCAGTGCGAGACTAGCGGGAGGGCATGGCGGGACCCAGTACTTC. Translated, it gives CASSARLAGGHGGTQYF.